These 8 T cell receptor beta chains were sequenced from one sample in a study of shared clonotypes between healthy human individuals. TCRdb's copy holds only in-frame clones and misses some; the assay was immunoSEQ multiplex PCR. Here the sample spans about 1.1 million clones, around 78% being singletons. The specimen sequenced was memory CD4+ T cells from PBMCs. Subset reported: CD45RA-negative fraction. The receptors derive from a man aged 18 to 30 in good health. Some clones in this sample may be carry-over from other donors' samples.

To note about this clone: Other nucleotide sequences from this sample produce the same CDR3. J is TRBJ2-1 and V is TRBV5-1; D call uncertain. The CDR3 totals 15 residues. Trimming took off 0 bases at V and 0 bases at J, with 7 bases between the two ends. Looked up from germline, CDR1 is SGHRS and CDR2 is YFSETQ. CDR3 region: CASSLGQSSYNEQFF. The CDR3 DNA sequence: TGCGCCAGCAGCTTGGGTCAGAGCTCCTACAATGAGCAGTTCTTC.

For this clone: The sample holds other DNA sequences that translate to the same CDR3. This chain uses TRBV7-3 with TRBJ2-5; 11 bases agree with TRBD2. Germline trimming cut 5 bases from V and 2 bases from J; bases unmatched to any gene: 4. From germline, CDR1 is SGHTA and CDR2 FQGTGA. The CDR3 is 15 amino acids. The CDR3 loop reads CASSPGTSGQETQYF. The DNA of the CDR3 is TGTGCCAGCAGCCCTGGGACTAGCGGACAAGAGACCCAGTACTTC.

On this clone itself: Other DNA variants within this sample encode the same CDR3. V is TRBV5-1 and J is TRBJ2-3; no firm D call. Trimming stripped 1 base from V and 4 bases from J, with 7 bases between. Germline V lookup: CDR1 SGHRS, CDR2 YFSETQ. This CDR3 spans 13 amino acids. The CDR3 DNA follows: TGCGCCAGCAGCTTGTCAGTGGCAGATACGCAGTATTTT. This codes for CASSLSVADTQYF.

The J gene is TRBJ2-1, the V gene TRBV7-2, with 7 bases lining up with TRBD1. This CDR3 has 14 residues. CDR1 is SGHTA and CDR2 is FQGNSA in the germline V gene. J gave up 0 bases and V 8 bases, and 4 bases lay outside the gene matches. DNA of the CDR3: TGTGCCAGCGTCGGACAGGCCTCCTACAATGAGCAGTTCTTC. It codes for CASVGQASYNEQFF.

The chain links TRBV5-1 to TRBJ1-4, with D unresolved. V was shortened by 0 bases and J by 3 bases, with 6 bases between the two germline ends. The CDR3 has 14 amino acids. Germline-derived CDR1 and CDR2 are SGHRS and YFSETQ. CDR3 loop: CASSLADPNEKLFF. As DNA, the CDR3 is TGCGCCAGCAGCTTGGCGGATCCTAATGAAAAACTGTTTTTT.

Only a few counts were recorded for this clone. The V gene is TRBV11-2, the J gene TRBJ2-1; 10 nucleotides align to TRBD2. This CDR3 has 16 amino acids. V lost 4 bases to trimming and J lost 8 bases; unmatched junction nucleotides: 11. Germline V lookup: CDR1 SGHAT, CDR2 FQNNGV. CDR3 sequence: CASSSLAGDGIYEQFF. The CDR3 DNA reads as TGTGCCAGCAGCTCCCTAGCGGGAGATGGTATCTATGAGCAGTTCTTC.

V is TRBV9 and J is TRBJ2-2, with D unclear. CDR1 and CDR2 (germline): SGDLS, YYNGEE. This CDR3 is 18 amino acids long. Trimming shortened V by 2 bases and J by 0 bases, and 17 bases separated the two germline ends. This CDR3 is CASSVHLDPAANTGELFF. Here the CDR3 DNA reads TGTGCCAGCAGCGTCCATCTCGACCCTGCCGCGAACACCGGGGAGCTGTTTTTT.

The chain has TRBV19 and TRBJ2-1, with 10 bases identical to TRBD2. Germline V gene data show CDR1 as LNHDA and CDR2 as SQIVND (reference sequence). The CDR3 covers 17 residues. Trimming cost V 6 bases and J 7 bases; bases outside gene matches: 15. The chain's CDR3 is CASSPLMASGRVNEQFF. CDR3 DNA: TGTGCCAGTAGCCCCCTCATGGCCAGCGGGAGGGTGAATGAGCAGTTCTTC.